This T cell receptor beta chain was recovered during a study of control samples from healthy donors and cancer patients. Method: immunoSEQ multiplex PCR; TCRdb's copy keeps in-frame clones and lacks some. The sample has roughly 120,000 clones, about 88% seen once. Germline V gives CDR1 SGHTA, CDR2 FQGNSA. This CDR3 has 15 residues. Trimming shortened V by 1 base and J by 3 bases, and 13 bases separated the two germline ends. The rearrangement links TRBV7-2 to TRBJ2-7; perhaps TRBD1 as D (6 bases). The TCR originated in a man aged 50 or older in good health. Input material: blood. CDR3 sequence (DNA): TGTGCCAGCAGCTTAGGGTACAGGGTTCACTACGAGCAGTACTTC. Its protein is CASSLGYRVHYEQYF.